This TCR beta chain was captured in a study of radiotherapy plus CTLA-4 blockade in lung cancer. Study-level information: Objective responses arose in roughly 20% of patients, and under 40% experienced disease control. General observations from the study: Following radiotherapy plus ipilimumab, tumor-derived TCR clones expanded in the blood.

Trimming shortened V by 0 bases and J by 8 bases, and 21 bases separated the two germline ends. Germline assignment: CDR1 SGHRS and CDR2 YFSETQ. The CDR3 has 17 amino acids. To note about this clone: Its specificity is unknown.

Chemo-refractory metastatic non-small-cell lung cancer patients received focal radiation with ipilimumab CTLA-4 blockade. Assay used: immunoSEQ multiplex PCR; TCRdb lists only in-frame clones, some missing. In the table there are about 49,000 clones, about 88% of which are singletons. The chain employs TRBV5-1 and TRBJ2-1, with D perhaps matching TRBD1 (5 bases). This sequence was found in a human donor with non-small cell lung cancer whose response to radiotherapy plus ipilimumab could not be evaluated. The sequencing used peripheral blood, collected from a patient treated with radiotherapy plus ipilimumab. DNA of the CDR3: TGCGCCAGCAGCTTGGCCTCCCAGGGCAGGGTGGGCGATGAGCAGTTCTTC. Translated: CASSLASQGRVGDEQFF. The full variable domain, its missing parts supplied by reference TRBV5-1 and TRBJ2-1, is KAGVTQTPRYLIKTRGQQVTLSCSPISGHRSVSWYQQTPGQGLQFLFEYFSETQRNKGNFPGRFSGRQFSNSRSEMNVSTLELGDSALYLCASSLASQGRVGDEQFFGPGTRLTVL.